The clone carrying this TCR beta chain was recorded at least ten times. As to time point: longitudinal time-point 1 (baseline). The germline gives CDR1 LGHNA, CDR2 YSLEER. The V end lost 0 bases, the J end lost 6 bases, and 14 bases lay between the germline ends. The CDR3 length is 16 residues. The record originates from a study of neurological immune-mediated disorders. 5'RACE employing 10-nucleotide random UMIs yielded the cDNA. From the 5' RACE reads, TCRdb called clonotypes with MiXCR, one entry per CDR3 protein. Among some 49,000 distinct CDR3 sequences listed, 9% to 10% were seen once. The sequenced sample consisted of PBMCs. This chain joins TRBV4-3 and TRBJ2-2; tentative D call: TRBD2 (7 bases). The receptor was derived from a woman aged 40 to 49 in good health. The CDR3 DNA reads as TGCGCCAGCAGCCAAGACGTCTCCGGGGGGCCCGGGGAGCTGTTTTTT. It encodes CASSQDVSGGPGELFF.